This is a list of T cell receptor beta chains from one sample in a study of shared clonotypes between healthy human individuals. The protocol was immunoSEQ multiplex PCR, while the TCRdb copy is restricted to in-frame clones and leaves out a portion. The data show about 800,000 clones, with roughly 96% seen just once and 0.2% to 0.25% held by the top ten. Material: naive CD8+ T cells sorted from blood. The receptors come from a young man in good health. The CDR3 runs from the conserved cysteine through the conserved F or W. A D gene is named only where the DNA matches it firmly. Clone size is not always given. Where it is, it says once, few, many or a class for expanded clones.

abundance	d_gene	v_gene	j_gene	CDR3aa	CDR3nt
NA	TRBD1	TRBV29-1	TRBJ2-7	CSVSTDRGHLYEQYF	TGCAGCGTGAGTACGGACAGGGGCCACCTCTACGAGCAGTACTTC
NA	TRBD2	TRBV29-1	TRBJ2-1	CSGRLAVYNEQFF	TGCAGCGGACGACTAGCGGTCTACAATGAGCAGTTCTTC
once	NA	TRBV5-8	TRBJ2-2	CASSLLGGMAGELFF	TGTGCCAGCAGCTTGTTGGGGGGAATGGCCGGGGAGCTGTTTTTT
NA	TRBD2	TRBV6-6	TRBJ2-7	CASSYIRVGGGDEQYF	TGTGCCAGCAGTTACATACGAGTCGGGGGAGGGGACGAGCAGTACTTC
NA	NA	TRBV28	TRBJ1-2	CASSSTGLYPDYGYTF	TGTGCCAGCAGTTCCACGGGACTTTACCCGGACTATGGCTACACCTTC
NA	TRBD2	TRBV7-9	TRBJ2-3	CASSTLAGLLTDTQYF	TGTGCCAGCAGCACACTAGCGGGGTTGCTCACAGATACGCAGTATTTT
NA	NA	TRBV7-9	TRBJ2-2	CASSPPRELFF	TGTGCCAGCAGCCCCCCCAGGGAGCTGTTTTTT
once	NA	TRBV4-3	TRBJ2-7	CASSLGGGEQYF	TGCGCCAGCAGCCTGGGGGGCGGCGAGCAGTACTTC
NA	NA	TRBV7-2	TRBJ2-7	CASSSGFEQYF	TGTGCCAGCAGCTCGGGCTTCGAGCAGTACTTC
NA	NA	TRBV27	TRBJ2-4	CASSLTGPLAKNIQYF	TGTGCCAGCAGTTTAACAGGGCCACTAGCCAAAAACATTCAGTACTTC
NA	NA	TRBV5-4	TRBJ2-5	CASSTDGQETQYF	TGTGCCAGCAGCACGGACGGCCAAGAGACCCAGTACTTC
NA	NA	TRBV7-2	TRBJ2-5	CASSLDPLGETQYF	TGTGCCAGCAGCTTAGACCCTCTGGGGGAGACCCAGTACTTC
NA	NA	TRBV27	TRBJ2-7	CASSLRTYYEQYF	TGTGCCAGCAGTTTAAGGACTTACTACGAGCAGTACTTC
NA	TRBD1	TRBV25-1	TRBJ2-1	CASSERGQGITWNEQFF	TGTGCCAGCAGTGAAAGGGGACAGGGGATTACTTGGAATGAGCAGTTCTTC
NA	NA	TRBV6-6	TRBJ2-2	CASSLLNTGELFF	TGTGCCAGCTCTCTTCTGAACACCGGGGAGCTGTTTTTT
NA	NA	TRBV6-1	TRBJ1-2	CATPLFNYGYTF	TGTGCCACCCCCCTTTTTAACTATGGCTACACCTTC
NA	NA	TRBV6-5	TRBJ2-5	CASSTRETQYF	TGTGCCAGCAGTACCCGAGAGACCCAGTACTTC
NA	NA	TRBV11-2	TRBJ2-1	CASSLEVSSSYNEQFF	TGTGCCAGCAGCTTAGAGGTTTCCAGCTCCTACAATGAGCAGTTCTTC
NA	NA	TRBV4-1	TRBJ2-7	CASSQEDRSHEQYF	TGCGCCAGCAGCCAAGAAGACAGGAGCCACGAGCAGTACTTC